Reported below is one TCR beta chain. CDR3 length: 17 residues. V gave up 3 bases and J gave up 1 base; unmatched junction bases: 5. The germline CDR1 and CDR2 sequences are SEHNR and FQNEAQ (reference sequence). Produced via immunoSEQ multiplex PCR; TCRdb's table is partial and in-frame only. The sample shows under 200,000 clones, 80% to 90% of them seen only once. The sample originates from a study of blood T cell repertoires in COVID-19. Cohort allocation depended upon clinical history that participants reported. Two negative PCRs, clearance, or symptom resolution characterized the recovered Cohort 3 donors.

This chain uses TRBV7-9 with TRBJ2-4, with 11 positions matching TRBD2. The origin of this receptor is a woman between 18 and 29 years old who had recovered from COVID-19. Sample: PBMCs or T cells enriched from blood (not recorded which). The CDR3 DNA sequence: TGTGCCAGCAGCTTGGGGACTAGCGGTGTGGCCAAAAACATTCAGTACTTC. It translates to CASSLGTSGVAKNIQYF. Looking up the rest from reference TRBV7-9 and TRBJ2-4 gives the full variable domain: DTGVSQNPRHKITKRGQNVTFRCDPISEHNRLYWYRQTLGQGPEFLTYFQNEAQLEKSRLLSDRFSAERPKGSFSTLEIQRTEQGDSAMYLCASSLGTSGVAKNIQYFGAGTRLSVL.